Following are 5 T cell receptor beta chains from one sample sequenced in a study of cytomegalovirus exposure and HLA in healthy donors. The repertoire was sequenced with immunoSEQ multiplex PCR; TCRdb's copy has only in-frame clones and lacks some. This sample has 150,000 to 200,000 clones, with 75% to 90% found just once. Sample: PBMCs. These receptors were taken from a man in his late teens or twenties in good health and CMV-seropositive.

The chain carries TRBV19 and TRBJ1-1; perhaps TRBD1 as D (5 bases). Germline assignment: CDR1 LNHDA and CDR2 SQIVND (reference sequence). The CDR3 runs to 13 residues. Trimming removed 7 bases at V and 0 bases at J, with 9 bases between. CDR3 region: CASTGGLNTEAFF. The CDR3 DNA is TGTGCCAGTACGGGGGGATTGAACACTGAAGCTTTCTTT.

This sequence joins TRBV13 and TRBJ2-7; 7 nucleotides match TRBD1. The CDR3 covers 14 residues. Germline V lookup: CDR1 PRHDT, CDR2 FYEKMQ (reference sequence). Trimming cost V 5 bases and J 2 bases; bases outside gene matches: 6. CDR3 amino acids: CASSPPGQPYEQYF. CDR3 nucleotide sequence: TGTGCCAGCAGCCCGCCGGGACAGCCCTACGAGCAGTACTTC. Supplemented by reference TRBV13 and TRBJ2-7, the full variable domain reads AAGVIQSPRHLIKEKRETATLKCYPIPRHDTVYWYQQGPGQDPQFLISFYEKMQSDKGSIPDRFSAQQFSDYHSELNMSSLELGDSALYFCASSPPGQPYEQYFGPGTRLTVT.

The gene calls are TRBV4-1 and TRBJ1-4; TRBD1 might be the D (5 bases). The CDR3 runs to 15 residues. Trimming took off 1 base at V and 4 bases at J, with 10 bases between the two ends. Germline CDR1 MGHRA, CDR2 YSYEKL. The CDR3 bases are TGCGCCAGCAGCCAAGTCTCCCAGGGTAATGAAAAACTGTTTTTT. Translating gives CASSQVSQGNEKLFF.

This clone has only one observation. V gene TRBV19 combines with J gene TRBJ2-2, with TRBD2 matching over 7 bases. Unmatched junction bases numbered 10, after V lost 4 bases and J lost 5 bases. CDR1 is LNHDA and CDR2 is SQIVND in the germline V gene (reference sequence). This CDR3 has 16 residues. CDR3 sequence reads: CASSTWGGVETGELFF. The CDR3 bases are TGTGCCAGTAGTACCTGGGGAGGGGTGGAAACCGGGGAGCTGTTTTTT.

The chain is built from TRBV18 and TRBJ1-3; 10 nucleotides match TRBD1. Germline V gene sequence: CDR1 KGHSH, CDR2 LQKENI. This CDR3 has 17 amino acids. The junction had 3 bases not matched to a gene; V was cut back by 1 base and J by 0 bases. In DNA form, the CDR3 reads TGTGCCAGCTCACCACAGACAGGGGGCCACTCTGGAAACACCATATATTTT. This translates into CASSPQTGGHSGNTIYF. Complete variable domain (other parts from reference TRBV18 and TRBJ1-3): NAGVMQNPRHLVRRRGQEARLRCSPMKGHSHVYWYRQLPEEGLKFMVYLQKENIIDESGMPKERFSAEFPKEGPSILRIQQVVRGDSAAYFCASSPQTGGHSGNTIYFGEGSWLTVV.